The sequence of this T cell receptor (beta chain) was determined in a study of naive and memory T cell subsets. CDR3 length: 14 residues. Trimming took off 0 bases at V and 6 bases at J, with 10 bases between the two ends. Germline-derived CDR1 and CDR2 are SGDLS and YYNGEE. This clonotype was observed many times. Its antigen is as yet unknown. Cells stained for CD3, CD4, CD8, CD45RA, CD27 and viability were sorted into four CD45RA/CD27 subsets. The beta constant-region primer was an equimolar mix of two oligonucleotides covering TRBC1 and TRBC2. Four rounds of PCR amplified the ligated cDNA using nested alpha and beta constant-region primers plus SP2. TCRdb called the UMI-ligation and nested PCR reads again in MiXCR, with one record for every CDR3 protein. The data show over 110,000 distinct CDR3 sequences, roughly a fifth seen once. Study-wide results and caveats: TCR abundance followed a power law differing between naive and memory subsets. Possibly reflecting memory cells re-expressing CD45RA, a few larger clonotypes occurred in naive repertoires, especially CD8.

The sequence derives from a human donor in good health. Sequences were obtained from naive CD8+ T cells from blood. The chain is built from TRBV9 and TRBJ2-1; D gene unclear. The DNA of the CDR3 is TGTGCCAGCAGCGTAGGCCTTTTCGTCAATGAGCAGTTCTTC. Translation: CASSVGLFVNEQFF.